Only one count was recorded for the clone carrying this T cell receptor (beta chain). Its cognate antigen is unknown. This entry comes from a study of CD8 T cells in ankylosing spondylitis. General observations from the study: Matched ankylosing spondylitis synovial fluid reportedly contained a significantly enriched population of disease-linked clones. A TCR beta motif of several highly homologous variants seemed to mark ankylosing spondylitis blood. The authors found the disease-linked clones to be CD8+ and relatively rare in peripheral blood.

The CDR3 totals 14 residues. With 6 bases removed from V and 5 bases from J, the gap between germline ends came to 18 bases. Germline CDR1 and CDR2: DFQATT and SNEGSKA (reference sequence). The TCR beta libraries were generated through quantitative 5'-RACE incorporating molecular barcodes. One entry per CDR3 protein, called by TCRdb with MiXCR from the 5' RACE reads. This table has around 540,000 distinct CDR3 sequences, over 9.5% appearing once. This receptor was obtained from a male donor with ankylosing spondylitis. Sequenced material: blood, either unsorted or a sorted T cell fraction (not recorded which). The V gene is TRBV20-1, the J gene TRBJ2-3; a weak D match, TRBD2 (6 bases). In DNA, the CDR3 is TGCAGTGCAAATCGGGACCCGCGGGGAGATACGCAGTATTTT. Residues: CSANRDPRGDTQYF.